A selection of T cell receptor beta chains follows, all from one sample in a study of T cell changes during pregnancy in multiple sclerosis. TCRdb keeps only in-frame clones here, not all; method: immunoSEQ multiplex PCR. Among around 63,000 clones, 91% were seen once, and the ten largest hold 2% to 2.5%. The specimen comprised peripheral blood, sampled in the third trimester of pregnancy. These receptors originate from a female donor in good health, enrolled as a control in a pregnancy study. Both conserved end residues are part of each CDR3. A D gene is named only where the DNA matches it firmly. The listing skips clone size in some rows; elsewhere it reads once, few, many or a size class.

TGTGCCAGCAGCTTAGGTCGACTAGCGGGAGGGTTGACAGATACGCAGTATTTT | CASSLGRLAGGLTDTQYF | TRBD2 | TRBV7-9 | - | TRBJ2-3
TGTGCCAGTAGCTCCTTAAGGGACAGGGGAGCTGGGGCCAACGTCCTGACTTTC | CASSSLRDRGAGANVLTF | TRBD1 | TRBV19 | - | TRBJ2-6
TGTGCCAGCAGCTTAGGATTAGGGGGCGTTGATAATTCACCCCTCCACTTT | CASSLGLGGVDNSPLHF | TRBD1 | TRBV7-8 | once | TRBJ1-6
TGCGCCAGCAGTCCCAGAAGTGCTGCGGCTAATGAAAAACTGTTTTTT | CASSPRSAAANEKLFF | - | TRBV5-1 | - | TRBJ1-4
TGCGCCAGCAACGGCGGGGTTAGCACAGATACGCAGTATTTT | CASNGGVSTDTQYF | - | TRBV5-1 | - | TRBJ2-3
TGTGCCAGCAGTCCAGACAGGGGTGGGTTTGAAGCTTTCTTT | CASSPDRGGFEAFF | TRBD1 | TRBV11-2 | once | TRBJ1-1
TGTGCCAGCAGTCCCGTCGGCGGGAGGAAGGAGGGACAAGAGACCCAGTACTTC | CASSPVGGRKEGQETQYF | TRBD2 | TRBV28 | - | TRBJ2-5
TGTGCCAGCAGTCCCCCGGGACAGGGCCGGGGGCACTATGGCTACACCTTC | CASSPPGQGRGHYGYTF | TRBD1 | TRBV7-9 | - | TRBJ1-2
TGTGCCAGCAGTTTCGTGACAGGGAGACTAGCGGGGTTCTATTCCTACAATGAGCAGTTCTTC | CASSFVTGRLAGFYSYNEQFF | TRBD2 | TRBV28 | - | TRBJ2-1
TGTGCCAGTAGTACGTTGCCCGGGACAACCTACACTGAAGCTTTCTTT | CASSTLPGTTYTEAFF | - | TRBV19 | - | TRBJ1-1
TGTGCCAGCAGCTTCGGGACAGGTATGACCGAGCAGTACTTC | CASSFGTGMTEQYF | - | TRBV12-1 | - | TRBJ2-7
TGTGCCAGCAGTGAACGGCTACGACGACCGGGACAGGGTACGGAGAGCAATCAGCCCCAGCATTTT | CASSERLRRPGQGTESNQPQHF | TRBD1 | TRBV2 | - | TRBJ1-5
TGTGCCATCAGTGAAGCAGGAAATCAGCCCCAGCATTTT | CAISEAGNQPQHF | - | TRBV10-3 | few | TRBJ1-5
TGTGCCAGTAGCGCCACGAGAAGGGGGCATAGCAATCAGCCCCAGCATTTT | CASSATRRGHSNQPQHF | TRBD1 | TRBV19 | - | TRBJ1-5
TGTGCCAGCAGCAGAATTCGGGGGGAAGGCAATGAGCAGTTCTTC | CASSRIRGEGNEQFF | TRBD2 | TRBV5-4 | - | TRBJ2-1
TGCGCCAGCAGCCGACTTCTCTGGGACAGGGGGCGTCGGGGCTACACCTTC | CASSRLLWDRGRRGYTF | TRBD1 | TRBV4-1 | - | TRBJ1-2
TGTGCCAGTACCACCCAAGGGGGGGATTTGAATCAGCCCCAGCATTTT | CASTTQGGDLNQPQHF | - | TRBV19 | once | TRBJ1-5
TGCAGCAGCACAGGGGTTAGCACAGATACGCAGTATTTT | CSSTGVSTDTQYF | TRBD1 | TRBV29-1 | - | TRBJ2-3
TGTGCCAGCTCAGGACTACGAGTTTACAATGAGCAGTTCTTC | CASSGLRVYNEQFF | - | TRBV18 | - | TRBJ2-1
TGTGCCAGCAGTTGGACTAGCGGGAGGGCCGGAGATACGCAGTATTTT | CASSWTSGRAGDTQYF | TRBD2 | TRBV6-6 | - | TRBJ2-3
TGCGCCAGCAGCCGAAAGGGCCAACTAGCGGGAGGGAACTACGAGCAGTACTTC | CASSRKGQLAGGNYEQYF | TRBD2 | TRBV5-1 | once | TRBJ2-7
TGTGCCAGCAGTTTAGAACTTGGGACAGGGGGCTATATCCAGCCCCAGCATTTT | CASSLELGTGGYIQPQHF | TRBD1 | TRBV28 | medium-sized | TRBJ1-5
TGTGCCAGCAGCCAAGATACCCTAGCGGGGACCAATGAGCAGTTCTTC | CASSQDTLAGTNEQFF | TRBD2 | TRBV14 | - | TRBJ2-1
TGTGCCATCAGTGAGTTACTAGAGACTCGGGAGCTGTTTTTT | CAISELLETRELFF | - | TRBV10-3 | - | TRBJ2-2
TGCAGCGTTGAAGTTCCATCCGGGACAGGATTCTACGAGCAGTACTTC | CSVEVPSGTGFYEQYF | TRBD1 | TRBV29-1 | - | TRBJ2-7
TGTGCCAGCAGTTACTCGCCAGAATTAAACACTGAAGCTTTCTTT | CASSYSPELNTEAFF | - | TRBV6-7 | - | TRBJ1-1
TGTGCCAGCAGTTACTTTAGAGGGAACACTGAAGCTTTCTTT | CASSYFRGNTEAFF | - | TRBV6-5 | - | TRBJ1-1
TGTGCCAGCCAGGCGGGACAGGGCTACGAGCAGTACTTC | CASQAGQGYEQYF | TRBD1 | TRBV25-1 | once | TRBJ2-7
TGTGCCAGCAGCCTGAAACTGAACTATGGCTACACCTTC | CASSLKLNYGYTF | - | TRBV6-1 | - | TRBJ1-2
TGTGCCAGCAACAGGTTTGCCGAAGCTTTCTTT | CASNRFAEAFF | - | TRBV28 | - | TRBJ1-1
TGTGCCAGCAGCTTGGGTTTCGGAGAGAATTCACCCCTCCACTTT | CASSLGFGENSPLHF | - | TRBV5-6 | - | TRBJ1-6
TGTGCCAGCAGCTTGGTGGGGGACAGTTCCTACGAGCAGTACTTC | CASSLVGDSSYEQYF | TRBD1 | TRBV7-2 | - | TRBJ2-7
TGTGCTAGTGGTCTGAGGCCGGGACAGGGGTCCTACGAGCAGTACTTC | CASGLRPGQGSYEQYF | TRBD1 | TRBV12-5 | - | TRBJ2-7
TGTGCCAGCAGTGTCCCGGGGACAGGGGGGCAGTACTTC | CASSVPGTGGQYF | TRBD1 | TRBV2 | - | TRBJ2-7
TGTGCCAGCAGATCACTGGGGGGGGGAGGTGGCTACACCTTC | CASRSLGGGGGYTF | - | TRBV6-5 | - | TRBJ1-2
TGCGCCAGCAGCTTGTACGGGGAAGCTTTCTTT | CASSLYGEAFF | - | TRBV5-1 | - | TRBJ1-1
TGTGCCAGCAGACTGGACTTCACAGATACGCAGTATTTT | CASRLDFTDTQYF | - | TRBV2 | - | TRBJ2-3
TGTGCCAGTAGTGCGGCTGCAGGGGGTCTCACAAATACATATAGCAATCAGCCCCAGCATTTT | CASSAAAGGLTNTYSNQPQHF | TRBD1 | TRBV19 | - | TRBJ1-5
TGTGCCAGCAGATGGGGCCCTAGCACCGGGGAGCTGTTTTTT | CASRWGPSTGELFF | - | TRBV9 | - | TRBJ2-2
TGTGCCAGCACCGTCATGGGGGGAACTGAAGCTTTCTTT | CASTVMGGTEAFF | - | TRBV6-1 | once | TRBJ1-1
TGTGCCAGCAGTGACTCCCTGAGGAATATCTATGGCTACACCTTC | CASSDSLRNIYGYTF | - | TRBV6-1 | - | TRBJ1-2
TGCGCCAGCAGCTTGGGACCTTGGACAGGGGGCGAAAATTCACCCCTCCACTTT | CASSLGPWTGGENSPLHF | TRBD1 | TRBV5-1 | - | TRBJ1-6
TGTGCCAGTCCCTTGGTCGCGGATTATAGCAATCAGCCCCAGCATTTT | CASPLVADYSNQPQHF | - | TRBV27 | once | TRBJ1-5
TGCGCCAGCAGCTTGGGGCACAACGAGCAGTACTTC | CASSLGHNEQYF | - | TRBV5-1 | once | TRBJ2-7
TGTGCCAGCAGCTTACGGGTGTACCCGCGAGAGTATAGCACAGATACGCAGTATTTT | CASSLRVYPREYSTDTQYF | - | TRBV11-3 | - | TRBJ2-3
TGTGCCAGCAGTTTAATGGAGGGGTCCATGAACACTGAAGCTTTCTTT | CASSLMEGSMNTEAFF | - | TRBV28 | few | TRBJ1-1
TGTGCTAGTGGTTTGGGGGTCAGGCGGGGAACCTACAATGAGCAGTTCTTC | CASGLGVRRGTYNEQFF | - | TRBV12-5 | - | TRBJ2-1
TGTGCCAGTACCTACTCCGCGGGAGTAATGGTCAATGAGCAGTTCTTC | CASTYSAGVMVNEQFF | TRBD2 | TRBV19 | - | TRBJ2-1
TGCGCCAGCAGTGATGGGGGGAATCAGCCCCAGCATTTT | CASSDGGNQPQHF | - | TRBV10-2 | once | TRBJ1-5
TGTGCCAGCAGCTTACGGACTAGCGGGATCACAGATACGCAGTATTTT | CASSLRTSGITDTQYF | TRBD2 | TRBV7-9 | - | TRBJ2-3
TGTGCCAGCTCACGGACAGGGGACAATGGCTACACCTTC | CASSRTGDNGYTF | TRBD1 | TRBV18 | - | TRBJ1-2
TGTGCCAGCAGCCCCCGGTCCGCTGCCTACGAGCAGTACTTC | CASSPRSAAYEQYF | - | TRBV13 | - | TRBJ2-7
TGTGCCAGCAGTTTAGGAGGGAAGGGCTACTATGGCTACACCTTC | CASSLGGKGYYGYTF | - | TRBV27 | once | TRBJ1-2
TGTGCCAGCAGCGCACCCGACCGGGAGGGCTACACCTTC | CASSAPDREGYTF | - | TRBV9 | - | TRBJ1-2
TGTGCCAGCAGCGTCAGGGCCAAGACAGTCGATGAGCAGTTCTTC | CASSVRAKTVDEQFF | - | TRBV9 | - | TRBJ2-1